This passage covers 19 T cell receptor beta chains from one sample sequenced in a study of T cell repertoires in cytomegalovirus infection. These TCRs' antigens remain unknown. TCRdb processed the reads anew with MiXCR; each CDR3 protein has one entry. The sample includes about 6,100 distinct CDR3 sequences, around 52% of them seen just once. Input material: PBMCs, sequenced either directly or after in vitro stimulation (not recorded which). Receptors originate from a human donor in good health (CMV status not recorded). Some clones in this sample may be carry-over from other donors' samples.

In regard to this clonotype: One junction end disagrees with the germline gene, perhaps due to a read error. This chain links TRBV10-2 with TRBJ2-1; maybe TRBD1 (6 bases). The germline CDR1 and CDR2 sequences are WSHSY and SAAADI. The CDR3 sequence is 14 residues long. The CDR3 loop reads CSSSESDSLNEKFF. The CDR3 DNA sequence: TGCTCCAGCAGTGAGTCGGACAGCCTCAATGAGAAGTTCTTC.

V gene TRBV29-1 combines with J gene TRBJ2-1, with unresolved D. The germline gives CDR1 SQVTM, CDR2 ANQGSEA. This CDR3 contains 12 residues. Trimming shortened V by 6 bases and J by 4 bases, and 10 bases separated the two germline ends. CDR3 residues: CSVDLGYNEQFF. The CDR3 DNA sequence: TGCAGCGTGGACCTTGGGTACAATGAGCAGTTCTTC.

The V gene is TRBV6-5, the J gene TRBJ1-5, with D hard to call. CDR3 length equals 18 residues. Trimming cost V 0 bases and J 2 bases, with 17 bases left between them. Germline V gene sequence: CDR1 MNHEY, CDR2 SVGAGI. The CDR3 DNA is TGTGCCAGCAGTTACTCGCCCCTGGCGAGAATGGGCAATCAGCCCCAGCATTTT. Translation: CASSYSPLARMGNQPQHF.

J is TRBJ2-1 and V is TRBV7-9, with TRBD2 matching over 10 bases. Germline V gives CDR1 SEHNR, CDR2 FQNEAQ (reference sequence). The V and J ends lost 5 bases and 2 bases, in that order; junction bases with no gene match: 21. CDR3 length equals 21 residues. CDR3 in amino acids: CASSQSRATSGPRGTYNEQFF. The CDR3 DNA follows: TGTGCCAGCAGCCAGAGTAGGGCGACTAGCGGGCCGAGGGGTACCTACAATGAGCAGTTCTTC.

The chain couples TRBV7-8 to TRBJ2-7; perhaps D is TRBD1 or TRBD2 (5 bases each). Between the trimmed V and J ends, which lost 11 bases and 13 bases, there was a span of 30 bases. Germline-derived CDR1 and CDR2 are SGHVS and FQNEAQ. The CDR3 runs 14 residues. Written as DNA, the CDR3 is TGTGCCGTCAGCTGGGACCCCCCTGGCGAATGGCAATACTTC. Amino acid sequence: CAVSWDPPGEWQYF.

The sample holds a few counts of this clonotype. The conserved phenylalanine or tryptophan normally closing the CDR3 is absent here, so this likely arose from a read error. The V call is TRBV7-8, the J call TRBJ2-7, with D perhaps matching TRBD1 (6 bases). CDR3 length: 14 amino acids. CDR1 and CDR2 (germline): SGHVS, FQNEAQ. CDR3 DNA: TGTGCCAGCAGTTGGGACACCCCTGGCGACGATCAGTACTGC. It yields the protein CASSWDTPGDDQYC.

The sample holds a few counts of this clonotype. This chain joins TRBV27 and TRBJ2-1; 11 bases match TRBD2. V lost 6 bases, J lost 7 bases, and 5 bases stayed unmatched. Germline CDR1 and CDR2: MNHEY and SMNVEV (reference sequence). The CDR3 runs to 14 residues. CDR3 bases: TGTGCCAGCAGAACTAGCGGGAGTATGAATGAGCAGTTCTTC. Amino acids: CASRTSGSMNEQFF.

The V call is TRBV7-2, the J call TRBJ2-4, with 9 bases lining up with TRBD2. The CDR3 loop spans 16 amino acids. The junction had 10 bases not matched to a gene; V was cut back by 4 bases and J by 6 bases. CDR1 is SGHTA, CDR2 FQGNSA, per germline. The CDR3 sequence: CASSSSSSRGGNIQYF. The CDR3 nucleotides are TGTGCCAGCAGCTCCTCCTCCTCGCGGGGGGGAAACATTCAGTACTTC. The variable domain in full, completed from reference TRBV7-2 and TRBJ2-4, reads GAGVSQSPSNKVTEKGKDVELRCDPISGHTALYWYRQSLGQGLEFLIYFQGNSAPDKSGLPSDRFSAERTGGSVSTLTIQRTQQEDSAVYLCASSSSSSRGGNIQYFGAGTRLSVL.

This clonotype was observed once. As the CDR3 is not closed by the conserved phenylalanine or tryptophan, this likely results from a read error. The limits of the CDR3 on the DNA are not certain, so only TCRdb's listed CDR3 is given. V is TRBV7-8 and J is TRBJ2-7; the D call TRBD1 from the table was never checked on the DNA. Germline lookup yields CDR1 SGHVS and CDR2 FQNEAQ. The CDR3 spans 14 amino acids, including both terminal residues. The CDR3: CASSWETPGDEQSL.

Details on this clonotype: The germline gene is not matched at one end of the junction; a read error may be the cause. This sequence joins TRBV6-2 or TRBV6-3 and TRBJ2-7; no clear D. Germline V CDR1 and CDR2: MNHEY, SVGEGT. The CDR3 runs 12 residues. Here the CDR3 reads CASSYPPREQYF. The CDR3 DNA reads TGTGCCAGCAGTTACCCACCGCGAGAGCAATACTTC.

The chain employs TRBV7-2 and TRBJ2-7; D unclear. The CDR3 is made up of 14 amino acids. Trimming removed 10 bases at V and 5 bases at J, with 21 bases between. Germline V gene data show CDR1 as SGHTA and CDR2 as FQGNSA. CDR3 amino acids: CAISWYTPVDEQYF. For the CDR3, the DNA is TGTGCCATAAGCTGGTACACCCCTGTCGACGAGCAGTACTTC.

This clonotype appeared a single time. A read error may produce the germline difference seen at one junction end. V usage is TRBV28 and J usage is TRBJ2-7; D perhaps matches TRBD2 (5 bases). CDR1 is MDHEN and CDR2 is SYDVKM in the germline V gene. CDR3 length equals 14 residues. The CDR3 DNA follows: TGTGCCAGTACTCCCACCCAACTAGACCACGATCAGGACTTC. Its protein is CASTPTQLDHDQDF. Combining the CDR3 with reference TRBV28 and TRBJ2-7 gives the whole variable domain DVKVTQSSRYLVKRTGEKVFLECVQDMDHENMFWYRQDPGLGLRLIYFSYDVKMKEKGDIPEGYSVSREKKERFSLILESASTNQTSMYLCASTPTQLDHDQDFGPGTRLTVT.

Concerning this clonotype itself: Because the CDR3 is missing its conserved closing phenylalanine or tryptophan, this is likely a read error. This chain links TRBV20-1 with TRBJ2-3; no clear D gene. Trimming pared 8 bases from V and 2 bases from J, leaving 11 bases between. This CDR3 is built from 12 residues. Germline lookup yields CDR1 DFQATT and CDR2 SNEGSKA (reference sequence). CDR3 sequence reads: CSSSPLTDTQYL. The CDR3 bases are TGCAGTTCCAGCCCCCTCACAGATACGCAGTATTTG.

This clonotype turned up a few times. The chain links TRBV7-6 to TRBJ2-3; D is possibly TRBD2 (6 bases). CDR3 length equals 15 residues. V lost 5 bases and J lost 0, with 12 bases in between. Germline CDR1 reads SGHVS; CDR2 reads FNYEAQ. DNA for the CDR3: TGTGCCAGCAGCCCAGCTAGCGCTAGCACAGATACGCAGTATTTT. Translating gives CASSPASASTDTQYF.

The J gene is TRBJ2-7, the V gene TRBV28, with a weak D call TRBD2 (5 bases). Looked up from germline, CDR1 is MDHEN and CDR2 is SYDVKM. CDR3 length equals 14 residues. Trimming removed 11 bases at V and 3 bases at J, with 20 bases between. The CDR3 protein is CALTTTQLDYEQYF. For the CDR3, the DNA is TGTGCCCTCACTACCACCCAACTAGACTACGAGCAGTACTTC.

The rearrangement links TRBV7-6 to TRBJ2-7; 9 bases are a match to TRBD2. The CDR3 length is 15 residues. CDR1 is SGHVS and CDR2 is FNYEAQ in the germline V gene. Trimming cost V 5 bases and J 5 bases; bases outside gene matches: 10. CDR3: CASSDIAGAAHEQYF. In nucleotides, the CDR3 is TGTGCCAGCAGCGACATAGCGGGAGCAGCCCACGAGCAGTACTTC.

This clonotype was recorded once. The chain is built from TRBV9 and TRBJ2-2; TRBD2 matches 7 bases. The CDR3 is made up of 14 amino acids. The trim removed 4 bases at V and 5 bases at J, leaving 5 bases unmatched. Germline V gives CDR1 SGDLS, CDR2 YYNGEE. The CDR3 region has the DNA TGTGCCAGCAGCCGGGGAGGGGCGACCGGGGAGCTGTTTTTT. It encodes CASSRGGATGELFF. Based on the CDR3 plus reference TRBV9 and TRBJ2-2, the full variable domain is DSGVTQTPKHLITATGQRVTLRCSPRSGDLSVYWYQQSLDQGLQFLIQYYNGEERAKGNILERFSAQQFPDLHSELNLSSLELGDSALYFCASSRGGATGELFFGEGSRLTVL.

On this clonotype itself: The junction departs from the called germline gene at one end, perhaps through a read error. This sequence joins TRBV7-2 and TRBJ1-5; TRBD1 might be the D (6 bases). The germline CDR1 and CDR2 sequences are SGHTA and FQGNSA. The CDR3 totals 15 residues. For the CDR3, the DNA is TGTGCCAGCAGCTCCTGGACAGCTAGCAATCAGCCCCAGCCTTTT. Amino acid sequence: CASSSWTASNQPQPF. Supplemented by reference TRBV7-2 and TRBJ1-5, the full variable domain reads GAGVSQSPSNKVTEKGKDVELRCDPISGHTALYWYRQSLGQGLEFLIYFQGNSAPDKSGLPSDRFSAERTGGSVSTLTIQRTQQEDSAVYLCASSSWTASNQPQPFGDGTRLSIL.

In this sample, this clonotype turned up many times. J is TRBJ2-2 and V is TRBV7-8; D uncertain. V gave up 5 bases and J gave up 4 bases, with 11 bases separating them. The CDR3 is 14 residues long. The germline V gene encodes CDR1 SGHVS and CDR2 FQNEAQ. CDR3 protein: CASSLLEGTGELFF. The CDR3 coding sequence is TGTGCCAGCAGCCTTCTGGAAGGCACCGGGGAGCTGTTTTTT.